What follows is one TCR beta chain and its context. What it binds is unknown. The germline V gene encodes CDR1 MNHEY and CDR2 SVGAGI. V shed 1 base and J shed 5 bases, with 15 bases lying between them. The CDR3 consists of 16 residues. This specimen comes from a study of vaccination and CD4 T cells after COVID-19. General observations from the study: In convalescent patients, a median 86.3% of post-vaccine SARS-CoV-2-reactive clones appeared only after vaccination.

Sequencing of the DNA from cultured CD4+ T cells was carried out with the Oncomine TCR Beta short-read assay. TCRdb re-called the PCR reads through MiXCR, storing one row per CDR3 protein. Among roughly 20,000 distinct CDR3 sequences listed, over 75% were seen once. The treatment denotes: approximately nine-day PBMC culture with coronavirus spike peptide pools or control peptides (ViraFEST assay). Nucleocapsid antibody results, negative before and after vaccination, showed that healthy vaccine recipients had not previously had SARS-CoV-2 infection. The receptor was isolated from a human donor who received a COVID-19 vaccine. Sequencing was performed on CD4+ T cells from blood, cultured in vitro, taken after SARS-CoV-2 vaccination. V usage is TRBV6-5 and J usage is TRBJ1-5; D might be TRBD1 (5 bases). CDR3 sequence (DNA): TGTGCCAGCAGTTACTACGGGGGAGGGTTGGATCAGCCCCAGCATTTT. It translates to CASSYYGGGLDQPQHF.